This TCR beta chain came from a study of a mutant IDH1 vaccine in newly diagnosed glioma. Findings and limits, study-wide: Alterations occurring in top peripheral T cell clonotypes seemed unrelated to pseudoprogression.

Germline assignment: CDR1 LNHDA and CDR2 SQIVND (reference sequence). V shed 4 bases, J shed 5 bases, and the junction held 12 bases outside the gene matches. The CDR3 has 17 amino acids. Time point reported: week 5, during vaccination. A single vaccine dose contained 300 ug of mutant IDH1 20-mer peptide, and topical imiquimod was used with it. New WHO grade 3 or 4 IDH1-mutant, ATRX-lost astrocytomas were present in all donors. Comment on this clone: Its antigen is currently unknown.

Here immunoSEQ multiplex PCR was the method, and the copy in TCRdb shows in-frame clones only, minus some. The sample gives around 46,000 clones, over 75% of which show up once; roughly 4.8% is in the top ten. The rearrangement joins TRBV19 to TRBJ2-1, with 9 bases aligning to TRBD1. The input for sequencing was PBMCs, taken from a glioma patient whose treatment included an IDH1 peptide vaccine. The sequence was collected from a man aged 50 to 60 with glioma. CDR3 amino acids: CASSTPQGTGRHNEQFF. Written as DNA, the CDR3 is TGTGCCAGTAGTACCCCCCAGGGGACAGGGCGGCACAATGAGCAGTTCTTC. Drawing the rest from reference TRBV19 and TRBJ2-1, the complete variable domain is DGGITQSPKYLFRKEGQNVTLSCEQNLNHDAMYWYRQDPGQGLRLIYYSQIVNDFQKGDIAEGYSVSREKKESFPLTVTSAQKNPTAFYLCASSTPQGTGRHNEQFFGPGTRLTVL.